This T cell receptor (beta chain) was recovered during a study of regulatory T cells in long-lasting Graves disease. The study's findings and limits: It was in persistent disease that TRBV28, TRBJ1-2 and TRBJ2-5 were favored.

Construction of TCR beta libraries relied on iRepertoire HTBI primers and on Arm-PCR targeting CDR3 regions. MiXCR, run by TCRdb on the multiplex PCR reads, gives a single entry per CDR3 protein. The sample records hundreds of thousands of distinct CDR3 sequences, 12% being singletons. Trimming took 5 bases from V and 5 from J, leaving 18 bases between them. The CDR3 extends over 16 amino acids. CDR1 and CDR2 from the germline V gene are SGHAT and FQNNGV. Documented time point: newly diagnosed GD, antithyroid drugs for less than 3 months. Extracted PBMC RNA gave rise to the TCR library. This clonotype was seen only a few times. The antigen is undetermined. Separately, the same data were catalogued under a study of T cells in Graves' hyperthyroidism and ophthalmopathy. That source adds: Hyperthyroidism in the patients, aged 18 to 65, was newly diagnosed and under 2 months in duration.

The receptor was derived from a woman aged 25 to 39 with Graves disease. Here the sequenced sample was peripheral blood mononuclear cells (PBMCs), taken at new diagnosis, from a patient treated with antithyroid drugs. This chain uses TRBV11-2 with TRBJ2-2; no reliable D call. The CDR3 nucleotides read TGTGCCAGCAGCCCTTGGATTGAAAAAGGGACCGGGGAGCTGTTTTTT. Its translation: CASSPWIEKGTGELFF.